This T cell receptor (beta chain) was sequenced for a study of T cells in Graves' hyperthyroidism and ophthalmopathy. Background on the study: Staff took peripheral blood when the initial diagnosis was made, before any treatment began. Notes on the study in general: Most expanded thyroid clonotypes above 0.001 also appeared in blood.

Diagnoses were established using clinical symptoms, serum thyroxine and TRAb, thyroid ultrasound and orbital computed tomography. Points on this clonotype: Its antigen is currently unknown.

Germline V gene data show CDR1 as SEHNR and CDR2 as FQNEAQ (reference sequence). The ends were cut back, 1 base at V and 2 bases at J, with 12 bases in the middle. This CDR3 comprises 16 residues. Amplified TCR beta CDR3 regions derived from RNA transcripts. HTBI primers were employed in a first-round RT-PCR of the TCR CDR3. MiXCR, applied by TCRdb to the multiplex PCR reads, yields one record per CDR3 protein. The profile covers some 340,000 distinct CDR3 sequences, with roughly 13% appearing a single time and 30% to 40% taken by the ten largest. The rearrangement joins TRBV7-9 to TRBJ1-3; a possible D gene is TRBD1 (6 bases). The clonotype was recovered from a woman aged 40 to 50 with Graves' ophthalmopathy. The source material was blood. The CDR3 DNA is TGTGCCAGCAGCTTAGACCCAGGGGTGGCTGGAAACACCATATATTTT. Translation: CASSLDPGVAGNTIYF.